This T cell receptor (beta chain) was observed in a study of blood T cell repertoires in COVID-19. Study context: The analysed material was cDNA or gDNA that came from T cells, B-cell-depleted T cells, or PBMCs.

Per the germline V gene, CDR1 is LNHDA and CDR2 is SQIVND (reference sequence). The CDR3 has 18 residues. The ends lost 3 bases at V and 0 bases at J; junction bases unmatched: 7. How the authors handled the data: Amplification of reference gene primers was used by the study to estimate nucleated cell counts. Profiling relied on immunoSEQ multiplex PCR, and the TCRdb table lists in-frame clones only, not all of them. Clone size and V and J calls were adopted from that table, with D and trimming inferred from the DNA. The data contain about 330,000 clones, more than 70% of them singletons. The J gene is TRBJ1-5, the V gene TRBV19; 11 bases match TRBD1. The source material was peripheral blood. This receptor was identified in a woman aged 45 to 65 with acute or convalescent COVID-19. The CDR3 spells CASSMGTGGANSNQPQHF. CDR3 in DNA: TGTGCCAGTAGTATGGGGACAGGGGGGGCAAATAGCAATCAGCCCCAGCATTTT. The whole variable domain, filled in from reference TRBV19 and TRBJ1-5, reads DGGITQSPKYLFRKEGQNVTLSCEQNLNHDAMYWYRQDPGQGLRLIYYSQIVNDFQKGDIAEGYSVSREKKESFPLTVTSAQKNPTAFYLCASSMGTGGANSNQPQHFGDGTRLSIL.